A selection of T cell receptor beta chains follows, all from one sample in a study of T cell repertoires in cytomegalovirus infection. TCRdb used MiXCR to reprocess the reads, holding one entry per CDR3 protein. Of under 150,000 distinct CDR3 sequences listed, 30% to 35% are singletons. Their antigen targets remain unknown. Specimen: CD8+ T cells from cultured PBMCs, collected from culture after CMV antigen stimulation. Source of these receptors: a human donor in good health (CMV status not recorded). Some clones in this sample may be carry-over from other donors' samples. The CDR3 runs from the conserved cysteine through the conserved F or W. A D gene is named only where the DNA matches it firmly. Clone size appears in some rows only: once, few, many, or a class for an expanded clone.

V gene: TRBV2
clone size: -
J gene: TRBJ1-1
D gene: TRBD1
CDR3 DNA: TGTGCCAGCAGTGAAGGGTCAACAGGGGCCATGAACACTGAAGCTTTCTTT
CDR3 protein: CASSEGSTGAMNTEAFF

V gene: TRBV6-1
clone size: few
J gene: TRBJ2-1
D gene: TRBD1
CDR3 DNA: TGTGCCAGCAGTGAGGGGACAGGGGTCTACAATGAGCAGTTCTTC
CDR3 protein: CASSEGTGVYNEQFF

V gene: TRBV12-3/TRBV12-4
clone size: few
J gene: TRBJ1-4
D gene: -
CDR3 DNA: TGTGCCAGCAGTTTAGCCTACACAGGGCTTAATGAAAAACTGTTTTTT
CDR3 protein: CASSLAYTGLNEKLFF

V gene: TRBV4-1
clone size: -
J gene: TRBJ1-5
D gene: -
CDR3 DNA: TGCGCCAGCAGCCAAGATTCGGGGAAGAGGCAGCCCCAGCATTTT
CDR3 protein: CASSQDSGKRQPQHF

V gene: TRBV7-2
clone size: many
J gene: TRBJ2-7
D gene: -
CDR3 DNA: TGTGCCAGCAGCCCCGACCCAGGGGAATACGAGCAGTACTTC
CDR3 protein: CASSPDPGEYEQYF

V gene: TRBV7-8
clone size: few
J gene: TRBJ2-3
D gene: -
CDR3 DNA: TGTGCCAGCATATCAGGGGCCAGTTCAGATACGCAGTATTTT
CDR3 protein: CASISGASSDTQYF

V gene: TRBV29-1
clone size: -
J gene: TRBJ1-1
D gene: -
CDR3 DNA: TGCAGCGTTGAAGAGGGGGGATTTGAAGCTTTCTTT
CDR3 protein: CSVEEGGFEAFF

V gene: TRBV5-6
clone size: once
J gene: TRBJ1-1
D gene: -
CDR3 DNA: TGTGCCAGCAGCTTCCCCCCTATTAACACTGAAGCTTTCTTT
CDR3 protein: CASSFPPINTEAFF

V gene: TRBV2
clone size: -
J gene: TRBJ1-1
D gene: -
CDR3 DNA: TGTGCCATAGGGACGAACACTGAAGCTTTCTTT
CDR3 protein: CAIGTNTEAFF

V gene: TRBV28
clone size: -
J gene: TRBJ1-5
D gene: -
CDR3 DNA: TGTGCCAGCAGTCGGAGCAATCAGCCCCAGCATTTT
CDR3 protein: CASSRSNQPQHF

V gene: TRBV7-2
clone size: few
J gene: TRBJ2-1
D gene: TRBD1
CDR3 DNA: TGTGCCAGCAGCTTCCCCCGGGACAGGGGGCAAATTGAGCAGTTCTTC
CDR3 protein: CASSFPRDRGQIEQFF

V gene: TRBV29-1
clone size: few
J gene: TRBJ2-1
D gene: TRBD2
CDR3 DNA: TGCAGCGCCGGGAGGGACTATATCAATGAGCAGTTCTTC
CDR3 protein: CSAGRDYINEQFF

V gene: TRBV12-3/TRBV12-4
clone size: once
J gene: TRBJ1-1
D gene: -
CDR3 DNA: TGTGCCAGCAGTTTAAACCCACAGGTGAACACTGAAGCTTTCTTT
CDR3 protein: CASSLNPQVNTEAFF